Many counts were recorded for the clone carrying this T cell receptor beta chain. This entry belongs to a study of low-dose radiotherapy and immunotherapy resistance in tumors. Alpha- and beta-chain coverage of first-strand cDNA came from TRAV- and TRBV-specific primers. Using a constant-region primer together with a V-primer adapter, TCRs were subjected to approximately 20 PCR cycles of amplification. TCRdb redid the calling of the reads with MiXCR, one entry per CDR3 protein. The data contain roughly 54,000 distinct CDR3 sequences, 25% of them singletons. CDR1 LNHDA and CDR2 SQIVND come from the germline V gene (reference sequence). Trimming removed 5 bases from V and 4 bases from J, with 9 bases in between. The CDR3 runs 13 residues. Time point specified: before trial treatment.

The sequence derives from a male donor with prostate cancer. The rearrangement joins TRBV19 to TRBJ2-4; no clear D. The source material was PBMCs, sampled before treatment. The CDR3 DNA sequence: TGTGCCAGTAGTGACGCCGGGAAAAACATTCAGTACTTC. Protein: CASSDAGKNIQYF.